Included here is one TCR beta chain sequence, with context. These data belong to a study of cytomegalovirus exposure and HLA in healthy donors. A multiplex PCR was run with 60 Vbeta primers and 13 Jbeta primers. Profiling relied on immunoSEQ multiplex PCR, and the TCRdb table lists in-frame clones only, not all of them. This sample has about 160,000 clones, with about three quarters found just once. CDR3 size: 14 residues. Trimming stripped 5 bases from V and 2 bases from J, with 12 bases between. From germline, CDR1 is MGHRA and CDR2 YSYEKL. J is TRBJ2-5 and V is TRBV4-1, with a possible D match to TRBD2 (5 bases). The sequence was obtained from a female donor in good health and CMV-seronegative. The source material was PBMCs. CDR3 bases: TGCGCCAGCAGCTACGGCGGGCTTCAAGAGACCCAGTACTTC. This gives the protein CASSYGGLQETQYF.